The sequence of this T cell receptor beta chain was determined in a study of blood T cell repertoires in COVID-19 (dated by TCRdb to about 2020). For the wider study: Samples from collaborators originated in the United States, Italy and Spain and spanned both the acute and convalescent phases of COVID-19. The prospective study material was composed of cDNA or gDNA derived from T cells, B-cell-depleted T cells, or PBMCs. Subjects who had been exposed to COVID-19, were actively infected with it, or had recovered from it provided the deeply sampled blood TCRbeta repertoires that made up the dataset. A freely available public database, intended as a resource for researchers studying the immune response to SARS-CoV-2, is where the repertoires were released. Samples came from the ongoing ImmuneRACE study (first 160 participants) plus 1,254 subjects from 6 global collaborators. Nearly every sample came with metadata listing a de-identified subject ID, COVID-19 status, age in years and sex. HLA class I and class II types, where available, came from metadata supplied by the sample provider rather than from assay-based typing. What the research found in general, with its limitations: Clinical and demographic metadata were provided uncurated, with the amount varying by source and participant.

Including the terminal cysteine and phenylalanine, the CDR3 comprises 14 residues. CDR3 DNA is the only sequence kept; it has 42 bases, read in frame from the first base. From a lookup of the germline V gene, CDR1 and CDR2 are ENHRY and SYGVKD. At the junction V is shortened by 6 bases and J by 6 bases; bases outside the gene matches: 3. This clone was recorded only once. Which antigen it targets is not known. No qualities accompany the bases; no much larger clone lies one base away. The collaborating institutions used their own protocols to collect whole blood in K2EDTA tubes. Collaborator samples were shipped for TCRbeta analysis as frozen whole blood, isolated PBMCs, or DNA extracted from either sample type. TCRbeta CDR3 regions were amplified from genomic DNA using the immunoSEQ Assay, a bias-controlled multiplex PCR. Concerning the study's data processing: Nucleated cell counts per sample were estimated from amplification of reference gene primers within the assay. Sequence reads were collapsed and filtered to measure the absolute abundance of every unique TCRbeta CDR3 rearrangement. For each sample, productive Simpson clonality was calculated as the square root of Simpson's diversity index across productive rearrangements. TCRdb limited this immuneACCESS table to in-frame rearrangements with V and J called. A share of clones is missing; checked studies link under half to unresolved V genes, and the rest is unexplained. That table is the source of V, J and clone size, and D and trimming were worked out from the DNA. This sample has approximately 100,000 clones in its table, and around 84% of those were observed once. Of the sample, 2.1% falls within the top ten clones.

Sequenced material: peripheral blood. This TCR came from a human donor in a cohort sampled during active COVID-19. Rearrangement joined TRBV10-3 to TRBJ1-5; the junction holds 12 bases that match TRBD1. This receptor carries the CDR3 CAIRGQGATQPQHF. The DNA reads TGTGCCATCAGGGGACAGGGGGCGACTCAGCCCCAGCATTTT.